This TCR beta chain was identified in a study of PD-L1 blockade in urothelial cancer. Study context: Of prior chemotherapy regimens, patients had received between 0 and 3. The median number of T cells present in blood samples was some 140,000.

This clone was counted between two and nine times. Patients had urothelial carcinoma that was locally advanced or metastatic. Assay used: immunoSEQ multiplex PCR; TCRdb lists only in-frame clones, some missing. The sample contains more than 40,000 clones, 70% to 90% of which appear only once. Germline V gene data show CDR1 as SGDLS and CDR2 as YYNGEE. V was clipped by 4 bases and J by 4 bases; unmatched bases: 7. The CDR3 loop spans 15 amino acids. The TCR sequence derives from a man aged 55 to 70 with urothelial cancer. This chain connects TRBV9 to TRBJ1-3; the match to TRBD1 covers 8 bases. The sequencing used PBMCs, collected around atezolizumab (anti-PD-L1) treatment. This CDR3 is CASSKTGGSGNTIYF. The CDR3 DNA sequence: TGTGCCAGCAGCAAAACAGGGGGATCAGGAAACACCATATATTTT. Using reference TRBV9 and TRBJ1-3 for the parts outside the CDR3, the full variable domain is DSGVTQTPKHLITATGQRVTLRCSPRSGDLSVYWYQQSLDQGLQFLIQYYNGEERAKGNILERFSAQQFPDLHSELNLSSLELGDSALYFCASSKTGGSGNTIYFGEGSWLTVV.